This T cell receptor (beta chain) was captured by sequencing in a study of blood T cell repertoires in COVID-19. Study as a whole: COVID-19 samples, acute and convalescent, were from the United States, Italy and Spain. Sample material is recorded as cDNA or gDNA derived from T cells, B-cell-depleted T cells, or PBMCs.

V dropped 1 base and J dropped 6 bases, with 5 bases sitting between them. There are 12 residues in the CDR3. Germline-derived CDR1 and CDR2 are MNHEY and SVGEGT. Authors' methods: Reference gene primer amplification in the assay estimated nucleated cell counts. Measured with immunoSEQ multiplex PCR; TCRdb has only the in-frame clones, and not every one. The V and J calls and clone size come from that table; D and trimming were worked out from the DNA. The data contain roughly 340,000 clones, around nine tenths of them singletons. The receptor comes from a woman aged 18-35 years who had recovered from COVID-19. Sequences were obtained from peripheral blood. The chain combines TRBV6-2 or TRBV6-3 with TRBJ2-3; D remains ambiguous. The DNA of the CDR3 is TGTGCCAGCAGTTACTACTGGGATACGCAGTATTTT. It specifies CASSYYWDTQYF.